These T cell receptor beta chains were read from a single sample in a study of blood T cell repertoires in COVID-19. The method was immunoSEQ multiplex PCR; TCRdb's version includes in-frame clones alone and lacks a portion of them. The data contain some 160,000 clones, approximately 84% of them singletons. Material: peripheral blood. Every receptor here comes from a woman aged 80 or over with COVID-19, enrolled during active disease. Each CDR3 is given with its conserved first and last residue. Each record gives: clone size, V gene, J gene, CDR3 protein. Clone size, where shown, is once, few, many, or a class for clones that have expanded.

>once|TRBV20-1|TRBJ1-2
CSASPQGIGHGYTF
>.|TRBV4-3|TRBJ2-2
CASSQVGRGAGTGELFF
>once|TRBV19|TRBJ2-4
CASSMQRGTSGNKNIQYF
>.|TRBV4-1|TRBJ1-6
CASSQDGQGANSPLHF
>.|TRBV5-4|TRBJ1-2
CASSSGQGDGYTF
>.|TRBV27|TRBJ2-2
CASRWTGNTGELFF
>.|TRBV2|TRBJ1-5
CASSGQFNQPQHF
>.|TRBV5-1|TRBJ2-5
CASSLGGLETQYF
>.|TRBV19|TRBJ2-1
CASSQQGSYNEQFF
>.|TRBV3-1/TRBV3-2|TRBJ2-2
CASGGLAGGGELFF
>.|TRBV5-1|TRBJ2-7
CASSPKAGESYEQYF
>.|TRBV30|TRBJ1-4
CAWSENRAEKLFF
>once|TRBV3-1/TRBV3-2|TRBJ2-1
CASSQRGTNEQFF
>.|TRBV5-6|TRBJ2-7
CASSYRTGALDEQYF
>.|TRBV19|TRBJ2-2
CASSDRANTGELFF
>.|TRBV27|TRBJ2-6
CASRATGANVLTF
>once|TRBV18|TRBJ1-2
CASSPLKGGPLGYGYTF
>.|TRBV28|TRBJ1-6
CASIHARAGNSPLHF
>few|TRBV19|TRBJ1-2
CASSTDWGHRGYTF
>once|TRBV6-2/TRBV6-3|TRBJ2-2
CASSSTGLSTGELFF
>.|TRBV5-1|TRBJ2-7
CASSLGLQLSYEQYF
>.|TRBV7-2|TRBJ2-2
CASSRLAGTGELFF
>.|TRBV4-2|TRBJ2-3
CASSQEERGANTQYF
>.|TRBV5-1|TRBJ2-1
CASSLKLAGGQGEQFF
>.|TRBV11-2|TRBJ2-1
CASSNLAGRPIKTRFF
>.|TRBV23-1|TRBJ1-1
CASSQSSVPRIAAFF
>.|TRBV3-1/TRBV3-2|TRBJ1-2
CASSQLGAVYGYTF
>once|TRBV27|TRBJ2-7
CASSLLQSTYEQYF
>.|TRBV13|TRBJ2-2
CASSLNTGELFF
>.|TRBV5-4|TRBJ1-2
CASRLAGHSNYGYTF
>.|TRBV19|TRBJ1-5
CASSMGSGYDNQPQHF
>.|TRBV6-5|TRBJ1-2
CASTPTGIYGYTF
>.|TRBV30|TRBJ1-1
CAWSPDLGRTEAFF
>.|TRBV9|TRBJ2-2
CASSPIAMHTGELFF
>.|TRBV7-9|TRBJ2-1
CASTLGGGGAYNEQFF
>.|TRBV11-2|TRBJ2-3
CASSYSGGLSTDTQYF
>.|TRBV6-1|TRBJ1-5
CASSEQGGQPQHF
>.|TRBV5-4|TRBJ1-6
CASSLGQPNSPLHF
>.|TRBV27|TRBJ2-7
CASRYDRAPSSYEQYF
>.|TRBV11-2|TRBJ2-4
CASSLIPGVESKNIQYF
>.|TRBV6-6|TRBJ2-1
CASSRQGSSYNEQFF
>.|TRBV7-9|TRBJ2-4
CASSPRTGGIIQYF
>few|TRBV4-2|TRBJ2-5
CASSHGQGAETQYF
>.|TRBV5-1|TRBJ2-7
CASSEEAGWNEQYF
>few|TRBV7-9|TRBJ2-1
CASRTSGNYNEQFF
>.|TRBV7-2|TRBJ2-7
CASSSNRAGEQYF
>.|TRBV9|TRBJ2-1
CASSGQGTLSYNEQFF
>.|TRBV4-1|TRBJ1-6
CASSQDQGVRSPLHF
>.|TRBV28|TRBJ2-1
CASRSSGRGGEQFF
>.|TRBV20-1|TRBJ1-6
CSASRGAVGYNSPLHF
>.|TRBV2|TRBJ2-7
CASSPTGINSYEQYF
>.|TRBV4-1|TRBJ2-7
CASSHRQGSYEQYF
>.|TRBV9|TRBJ2-1
CASKGDNEQFF
>few|TRBV19|TRBJ1-5
CASETGRQPQHF
>.|TRBV6-1|TRBJ1-5
CASSELRDSNQPQHF